Given below is one T cell receptor (beta chain) in context. Its antigen is as yet unknown. The CDR3 loop spans 14 amino acids. V lost 6 bases and J lost 2, with 11 bases in between. CDR1 is MNHNY, CDR2 SVGAGI, per germline (reference sequence). TCRdb analysed the reads with MiXCR anew, one entry per CDR3 protein. Counted here are some 130,000 distinct CDR3 sequences, 32% occurring once; the ten biggest clones make up about 50%. This entry is derived from a study of T cell repertoires in cytomegalovirus infection. Across the whole study: Recently described HLA-C-restricted plus well-studied HLA-B-restricted CMV epitopes were used. Public signatures in TCR beta pointed to CMV infection and matching HLA type.

The receptor was isolated from a human donor in good health (CMV status not recorded). Some clones in this sample may be carry-over from other donors' samples. The sequences come from CD8+ T cells from cultured PBMCs, collected from culture after CMV antigen stimulation. The chain employs TRBV6-6 and TRBJ1-5; a possible D gene is TRBD1 (6 bases). The CDR3, as DNA: TGTGCCAGCAGCTGGGGGGCTGGCAATCAGCCCCAGCATTTT. Residues: CASSWGAGNQPQHF.